This is a list of T cell receptor beta chains from one sample in a study of beta chain features in type 1 diabetes. Using immunoSEQ multiplex PCR, the repertoire was profiled, and TCRdb retains in-frame clones only, with some absent. The table records 600,000 to 700,000 clones, roughly 12% of them present only once. The sample comprised naive CD4+ T cells from blood. Receptors originate from a man aged 18-30 years with type 1 diabetes. Both conserved end residues are part of each CDR3. Each record gives: J gene, D gene, clone size, V gene, CDR3 protein, CDR3 DNA. The D gene is left open where the match is weak. Not all rows give a size; the values are once, few, many and, for expanded clones, a class.

TRBJ1-1,.,.,TRBV5-1,CASSLGGENTEAFF,TGCGCCAGCAGCTTGGGGGGCGAAAACACTGAAGCTTTCTTT
TRBJ2-7,.,.,TRBV11-3,CASSNRQYEQYF,TGTGCCAGCAGCAACCGACAGTACGAGCAGTACTTC
TRBJ2-7,TRBD1,.,TRBV27,CASSLTGLETLSYEQYF,TGTGCCAGCAGTTTGACAGGGTTGGAAACCCTCTCCTACGAGCAGTACTTC
TRBJ1-5,TRBD1,.,TRBV2,CASSLQGSPNQPQHF,TGTGCCAGCAGTTTACAGGGGAGTCCGAATCAGCCCCAGCATTTT
TRBJ2-3,TRBD2,.,TRBV5-1,CASSLGSGGRTDTQYF,TGCGCCAGCAGCTTGGGTAGCGGGGGCCGCACAGATACGCAGTATTTT
TRBJ2-7,.,.,TRBV7-9,CASSQSLEQYF,TGTGCCAGCAGCCAATCGCTCGAGCAGTACTTC
TRBJ1-6,.,few,TRBV30,CAWSTGTTRSPLHF,TGTGCCTGGAGCACAGGGACAACGAGATCACCCCTCCACTTT
TRBJ2-3,.,few,TRBV30,CAWGVPGGTDTQYF,TGTGCCTGGGGGGTCCCCGGTGGCACAGATACGCAGTATTTT
TRBJ2-4,.,few,TRBV10-1,CASSGQLAKNIQYF,TGCGCCAGCAGTGGACAGCTAGCCAAAAACATTCAGTACTTC
TRBJ1-4,.,few,TRBV11-2,CAGKWEKLFF,TGTGCTGGGAAGTGGGAAAAACTGTTTTTT
TRBJ1-1,.,few,TRBV18,CASSPSNTEAFF,TGTGCCAGCTCACCATCGAACACTGAAGCTTTCTTT
TRBJ2-2,.,.,TRBV10-3,CAISENRATGELFF,TGTGCCATCAGTGAGAACAGGGCAACCGGGGAGCTGTTTTTT
TRBJ1-1,.,.,TRBV14,CASSRGNTEAFF,TGTGCCAGCAGCCGAGGAAACACTGAAGCTTTCTTT
TRBJ2-3,.,few,TRBV7-2,CASSLRRAENTQYF,TGTGCCAGCAGCTTACGGCGGGCCGAGAATACGCAGTATTTT
TRBJ2-5,.,.,TRBV5-1,CASSLALAEIGETQYF,TGCGCCAGCAGCTTGGCCCTGGCGGAAATTGGGGAGACCCAGTACTTC
TRBJ2-3,.,few,TRBV5-1,CASSLDSNTQYF,TGCGCCAGCAGCTTGGACTCCAATACGCAGTATTTT
TRBJ1-1,.,few,TRBV21-1,CASSKAQGDTEAFF,TGTGCCAGCAGCAAAGCGCAGGGGGACACTGAAGCTTTCTTT
TRBJ2-3,.,.,TRBV19,CASSIQGNGADTQYF,TGTGCCAGTAGTATTCAAGGGAACGGAGCAGATACGCAGTATTTT
TRBJ2-4,.,few,TRBV5-4,CASSTDAYSKNIQYF,TGTGCCAGCAGCACGGACGCTTACTCCAAAAACATTCAGTACTTC
TRBJ1-1,.,few,TRBV30,CAWSALTHGSTEAFF,TGTGCCTGGAGTGCCCTGACCCACGGAAGCACTGAAGCTTTCTTT
TRBJ2-6,.,.,TRBV13,CASSWGAGSGANVLTF,TGTGCCAGCAGCTGGGGGGCAGGCTCTGGGGCCAACGTCCTGACTTTC
TRBJ1-5,TRBD1,.,TRBV27,CASSPQGAWQPQHF,TGTGCCAGCAGTCCTCAGGGGGCCTGGCAGCCCCAGCATTTT
TRBJ1-4,.,.,TRBV4-1,CASSQVRDGGAEKLFF,TGCGCCAGCAGCCAAGTCAGGGATGGAGGTGCTGAAAAACTGTTTTTT
TRBJ1-1,.,.,TRBV4-1,CASAPPGGTEAFF,TGCGCCAGCGCCCCACCCGGGGGCACTGAAGCTTTCTTT
TRBJ2-7,TRBD1,.,TRBV27,CASSLSGDRGREQYF,TGTGCCAGCAGTTTATCGGGGGACAGGGGAAGGGAGCAGTACTTC
TRBJ2-7,.,.,TRBV7-9,CASSPPPLGEQYF,TGTGCCAGCAGCCCACCACCTCTGGGGGAGCAGTACTTC
TRBJ2-5,.,.,TRBV2,CASSVGLSRTQYF,TGTGCCAGCAGTGTTGGGCTATCTCGTACCCAGTACTTC
TRBJ1-3,.,.,TRBV30,CAWMEGYSGNTIYF,TGTGCCTGGATGGAGGGATACTCTGGAAACACCATATATTTT
TRBJ2-5,TRBD2,.,TRBV25-1,CASSEGGRFFETQYF,TGTGCCAGCAGTGAGGGGGGGAGATTCTTCGAGACCCAGTACTTC
TRBJ2-3,.,.,TRBV5-6,CASSRKFGTDTQYF,TGTGCCAGCAGCCGGAAGTTTGGGACAGATACGCAGTATTTT
TRBJ2-1,.,few,TRBV19,CASSIVWDNEQFF,TGTGCCAGTAGTATAGTCTGGGACAATGAGCAGTTCTTC
TRBJ2-1,.,.,TRBV6-6,CASSYSITEQFF,TGTGCCAGCAGTTACTCGATAACTGAGCAGTTCTTC
TRBJ2-3,.,.,TRBV19,CASSSTFSTDTQYF,TGTGCCAGTAGTTCGACATTTTCCACAGATACGCAGTATTTT
TRBJ2-7,.,.,TRBV15,CATSRDLSYEQYF,TGTGCCACCAGCAGAGACCTGTCCTACGAGCAGTACTTC
TRBJ2-2,.,.,TRBV25-1,CASCRAVTGELFF,TGTGCCAGTTGCAGGGCTGTCACCGGGGAGCTGTTTTTT
TRBJ2-5,.,.,TRBV30,CASSFPAQETQYF,TGTGCCTCTTCTTTCCCCGCCCAAGAGACCCAGTACTTC
TRBJ1-5,.,.,TRBV30,CAWGADRLAGPQHF,TGTGCCTGGGGGGCAGACAGACTCGCAGGGCCCCAGCATTTT
TRBJ1-2,.,.,TRBV7-9,CASSYERARAYGYTF,TGTGCCAGCAGCTACGAACGGGCGAGGGCCTATGGCTACACCTTC
TRBJ1-6,.,.,TRBV30,CAWSTGLNSPLHF,TGTGCCTGGAGTACAGGGCTTAATTCACCCCTCCACTTT
TRBJ2-7,TRBD1,.,TRBV5-1,CASSPGQQAYEQYF,TGCGCCAGCAGCCCGGGACAGCAGGCCTACGAGCAGTACTTC
TRBJ2-1,TRBD2,few,TRBV5-1,CASSSGLAGGMEQFF,TGCGCCAGCAGCTCGGGACTAGCGGGGGGCATGGAGCAGTTCTTC
TRBJ2-3,TRBD2,few,TRBV7-2,CASSRRQRGSTDTQYF,TGTGCCAGCAGCCGGAGACAGCGGGGGTCCACAGATACGCAGTATTTT
TRBJ1-1,.,.,TRBV29-1,CSVERDAQGWNTEAFF,TGCAGCGTTGAAAGAGATGCTCAGGGGTGGAACACTGAAGCTTTCTTT
TRBJ1-1,.,few,TRBV19,CASSLSGAFF,TGTGCCAGTAGTCTCAGCGGAGCTTTCTTT